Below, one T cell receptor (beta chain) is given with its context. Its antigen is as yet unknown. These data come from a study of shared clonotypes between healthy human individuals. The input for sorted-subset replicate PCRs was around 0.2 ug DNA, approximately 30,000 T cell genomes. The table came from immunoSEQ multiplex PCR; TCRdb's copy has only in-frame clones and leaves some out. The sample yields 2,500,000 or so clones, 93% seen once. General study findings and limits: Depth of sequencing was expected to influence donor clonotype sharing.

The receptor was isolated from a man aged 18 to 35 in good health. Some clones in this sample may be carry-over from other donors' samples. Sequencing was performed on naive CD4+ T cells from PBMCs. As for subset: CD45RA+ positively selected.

CDR3 sequence (DNA): TGTGCCAGCAGTTACGAGGGCGCCTTGGGCACTGAAGCTTTCTTT. This codes for CASSYEGALGTEAFF. V gene TRBV6-6 combines with J gene TRBJ1-1; D gene uncertain. Trimming left V 2 bases short and J 4 bases short, with 14 bases between. CDR1 and CDR2 (germline): MNHNY, SVGAGI (reference sequence). The CDR3 has 15 residues.